This T cell receptor (beta chain) was obtained from a study of T cell responses to AZD1222 COVID-19 vaccine (dated by TCRdb to the early 2020s). Regarding the complete study: AZD1222 recipients whose second dose came at about 4 weeks and those whose second dose came at about 12 weeks were combined into one group, since spike-specific TCR depth and breadth did not differ between the two schedules. TCR sequencing covered more than 230 trial participants: about 210 given two doses of AZD1222 and about 26 given two doses of MenACWY control vaccine. Trial participants were enrolled by age into 18-55, 56-69 and 70-plus year subgroups, with 148, 28 and 57 TCR-sequenced participants respectively.

V is pared back by 4 bases and J by 10 bases, with 16 bases lying between the germline termini. CDR1 and CDR2, per the germline V gene, are MDHEN and SYDVKM. The CDR3 starts with the cysteine, ends with the phenylalanine, and has 13 residues. The read is trimmed to its CDR3 DNA, 39 bases read in frame from base 1. The CDR3 regions of human TCRbeta chains were analyzed by immunosequencing. The authors' analysis ran thus. Repertoire TCRs were checked for matches against a reference library of SARS-CoV-2-specific TCRs that had been generated using the MIRA antigen-specificity platform. Breadth was defined as the fraction of unique TCRs that were SARS-CoV-2-associated. Depth was defined as the fraction of total T cells that were SARS-CoV-2-associated. Using the MIRA data, each spike-specific TCR was mapped to the spike region that the TCR reacts to and placed in a CD4 or CD8 class. Log10-transformed breadth and depth values were compared by one-way ANOVA with Sidak's multiple comparisons tests. As stored in TCRdb, this immuneACCESS dataset retains in-frame rearrangements with V and J assigned. A fraction of the clones does not appear; measured against another copy, unresolved V genes explain less than half of the discrepancy, and the remainder lacks a known reason. That table is the source of V, J and clone size, and D and trimming were worked out from the DNA. The sample contains around 250,000 clones, more than 80% of them found a single time. The ten largest clonotypes hold 0.55% of the sample.

Note on this clone: What this receptor recognizes is not known. No much larger clone is present one base from it, and per-base qualities are unavailable.

The paper's findings and limits, for the study overall: The whole spike protein was spanned by vaccine-associated CD4 TCRs, and dominant responses were seen in regions 160-218 and 743-854. Participants were mostly white British and included more females than males, and it was suggested by the authors that clonal diversity may have been underestimated. Spike-specific TCR breadth and depth rose significantly after two AZD1222 doses compared with day 0 and with MenACWY recipients. The 56-69-year group was small, and its depth increase did not reach significance, likely because of low power. Nearly half of unique spike-specific TCRs reportedly recognized epitopes outside regions mutated in the B.1.351 and B.1.1.7 variants. Conclusions about previously exposed vaccinees are limited, since just five or six AZD1222 recipients were seropositive for SARS-CoV-2 at baseline. Because no samples from the day 14 peak response were available, repertoires could be characterized only after the peak T cell response.

According to the study, the label for this sample's time point signals: baseline before first vaccination. Samples from vaccinated people were obtained from the UK trials COV001 and COV002, which included a single-blind randomized controlled phase 2/3 trial of AZD1222 (ChAdOx1 nCoV-19) in healthy adults. For TCRbeta chain sequencing, PBMC samples from trial participants were taken at day 0 and at day 28 after the second dose. The material was peripheral blood, obtained on day 0 of AZD1222 vaccination. This TCR derives from an adult in good health. Rearrangement joined TRBV28 to TRBJ1-1; the D gene identity is not certain. The DNA sequence is TGTGCCAGCAGTTCTCAGCCTGGCCTGGGAGCTTTCTTT. This encodes CASSSQPGLGAFF.